The 2 T cell receptor beta chains listed next were all sequenced from one sample in a study of blood T cell repertoires in COVID-19. TCRdb keeps only in-frame clones here, not all; method: immunoSEQ multiplex PCR. This sample carries approximately 500,000 clones, 85% to 90% of them seen once, and the ten largest clones take 7.8%. Material for sequencing was peripheral blood. The source is a woman aged 50 to 60 with COVID-19, enrolled during active disease.

In nucleotides, the CDR3 is TGTGCCAGCAGTTTCGAAAGGGGTCAAAATCAGCCCCAGCATTTT. Residues: CASSFERGQNQPQHF. The chain is built from TRBV28 and TRBJ1-5, with D maybe TRBD1 (5 bases). From germline, CDR1 is MDHEN and CDR2 SYDVKM. The CDR3 totals 15 residues. Trimming stripped 3 bases from V and 4 bases from J, with 13 bases between.

The genes are TRBV30 and TRBJ1-2, with a weak D call TRBD1 (5 bases). Between the trimmed V and J ends, which lost 5 bases and 6 bases, there was a span of 16 bases. The CDR3 extends over 13 amino acids. CDR1 GTSNPN and CDR2 SVGIG come from the germline V gene (reference sequence). The CDR3 region has the DNA TGTGCCTGGGGACTCGTGGGGGGGGATGGCTACACCTTC. Encoded protein: CAWGLVGGDGYTF.